This record covers a single T cell receptor beta chain. Its antigen is not identified. This CDR3 region has 13 residues. CDR1 and CDR2 (germline): SEHNR, FQNEAQ (reference sequence). V was pared by 5 bases and J by 7 bases, with 6 bases of the junction left unmatched. These data originate in a study of T cells after yellow fever vaccination. Whole-study context: The SMART-Seq v4 Ultra Low Input method served to prepare the low-cell-number fractions.

Universal primer sites and UMIs were introduced during 5'RACE template-switching synthesis of TCR cDNA. TCRdb ran MiXCR on the 5' RACE reads and lists one entry per CDR3 protein. The repertoire holds 100,000 to 150,000 distinct CDR3 sequences, with 15% as singletons. General study results and limits: Reappearance after the booster was observed for most primary-vaccination clones (about 96% CD4, approximately 90% CD8). Contaminating bulk clonotypes could be abundant in FACS-sorted repertoires.

This rearrangement joins TRBV7-9 to TRBJ1-2; 8 nucleotides match TRBD1. Sequenced material: CD8+ T cells sorted from PBMCs, taken 5 days after the yellow fever booster vaccination. The sequence was obtained from a man between 18 and 29 years old who received the YFV17D yellow fever vaccine. CDR3 in DNA: TGTGCCAGCAGCCCGACAGGGGATCGTGGCTACACCTTC. Its protein product is CASSPTGDRGYTF. The whole variable domain, remainder taken from reference TRBV7-9 and TRBJ1-2, is DTGVSQNPRHKITKRGQNVTFRCDPISEHNRLYWYRQTLGQGPEFLTYFQNEAQLEKSRLLSDRFSAERPKGSFSTLEIQRTEQGDSAMYLCASSPTGDRGYTFGSGTRLTVV.